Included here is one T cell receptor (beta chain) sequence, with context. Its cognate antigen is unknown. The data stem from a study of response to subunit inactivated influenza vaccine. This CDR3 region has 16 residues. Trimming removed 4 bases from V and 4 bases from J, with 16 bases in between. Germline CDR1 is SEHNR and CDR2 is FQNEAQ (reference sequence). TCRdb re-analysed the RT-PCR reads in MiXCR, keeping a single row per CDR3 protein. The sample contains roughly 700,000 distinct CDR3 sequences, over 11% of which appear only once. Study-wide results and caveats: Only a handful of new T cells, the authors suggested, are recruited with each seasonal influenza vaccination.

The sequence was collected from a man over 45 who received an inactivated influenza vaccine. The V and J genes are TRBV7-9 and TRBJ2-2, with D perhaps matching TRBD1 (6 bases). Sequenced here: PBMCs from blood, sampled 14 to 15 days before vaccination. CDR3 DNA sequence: TGTGCCAGCAGCTCCCAGGTTGACAGGCGCACCGGGGAGCTGTTTTTT. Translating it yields CASSSQVDRRTGELFF.